This T cell receptor (beta chain) originates from a study of OX40 agonist ivuxolimab in advanced cancers. Study details: In this trial design, patients received ivuxolimab intravenously at 0.01 to 10 mg/kg every 2 weeks.

With respect to this clone: What it binds is unknown.

This table comes from immunoSEQ multiplex PCR, and its TCRdb copy is limited to in-frame clones, with some not included. The sample lists about 79,000 clones; approximately 94% were seen once. This CDR3 has 14 amino acids. Germline V CDR1 and CDR2: LGHNA, YNFKEQ. Deletions cut 2 bases from V and 3 bases from J, with 8 bases between. Study results and caveats: On average, CD8+ T cells showed a greater number of expanded clones than CD4+.

Material: CD4+ or CD8+ T cells sorted from blood, obtained in a trial of the OX40 agonist ivuxolimab. The receptor was isolated from an adult with an advanced solid tumor such as melanoma, head and neck, liver or kidney cancer. The chain combines TRBV4-2 with TRBJ1-5; TRBD1 might be the D (5 bases). The CDR3 region is CASSQSQDNQPQHF. CDR3 nucleotide sequence: TGTGCCAGCAGCCAATCACAGGACAATCAGCCCCAGCATTTT.